One TCR beta chain is described in this entry. The antigen is not known. The same CDR3 arises from other DNA sequences in this sample as well. Generated by immunoSEQ multiplex PCR, the TCRdb table keeps only in-frame clones and is missing some. The data contain 2 million or so clones, roughly 94% of them singletons. The record originates from a study of shared clonotypes between healthy human individuals. In the study overall: Plates per donor: three CD4 naive, three CD4 memory, two CD8 naive, one CD8 memory. Study-wide findings and caveats: The study sampled only blood, and tissue repertoires likely differ. Researchers found naive subsets generally carried larger estimated richness than memory subsets.

V gave up 0 bases and J gave up 2 bases, with 4 bases separating them. CDR1 is SGHAT and CDR2 is FQNNGV in the germline V gene. This CDR3 contains 13 residues. Healthy adults negative for HIV, lacking recent acute infections or vaccinations, served as donors. Material: naive CD4+ T cells sorted from blood. Sample subset: CD45RA+ positively selected. This TCR was sampled from a young man in good health. The J gene is TRBJ1-1, the V gene TRBV11-2; no reliable D call. The CDR3 coding sequence is TGTGCCAGCAGCTTAGAAGGTAACACTGAAGCTTTCTTT. Its protein product is CASSLEGNTEAFF.